The entry below describes one TCR beta chain. What it binds is not known. Produced via immunoSEQ multiplex PCR; TCRdb's table is partial and in-frame only. The sample has fewer than 250,000 clones, more than 75% seen once. The data are from a study of cytomegalovirus exposure and HLA in healthy donors. Overall study results and limits: Later, an analysis found that TCR clusters from the first cohort tended to co-occur in the 120 or so validation repertoires. Investigators reported 150 to 200 TCR beta chains as tied to cytomegalovirus.

The sequencing input was PBMCs. This clonotype was sampled from a man younger than 30 in good health and CMV-seronegative.

The CDR3 sequence is CASSQDSGGTFTGELFF. Here the CDR3 DNA reads TGCGCCAGCAGCCAAGATAGCGGGGGGACCTTCACCGGGGAGCTGTTTTTT. The J gene is TRBJ2-2, the V gene TRBV4-3; TRBD2 aligns across 10 bases. This CDR3 spans 17 amino acids. Trimming took 0 bases from V and 4 from J; bases not matched to a gene: 5. Germline V gene lookup returns CDR1 LGHNA and CDR2 YSLEER.